This TCR beta chain stems from a study of T cell responses to AZD1222 COVID-19 vaccine. Regarding the study as a whole: Spike-specific TCRs gained breadth and depth after people received two AZD1222 doses.

The protocol was immunoSEQ multiplex PCR, while the TCRdb copy is restricted to in-frame clones and leaves out a portion. The table has about 100,000 clones, under 95% seen once; the top ten hold roughly 6%. As regards this clone: Its antigen is currently unknown.

This CDR3 has 16 residues. CDR1 is MRHNA, CDR2 SNTAGT, per germline. With 2 bases removed from V and 2 bases from J, the gap between germline ends came to 15 bases. The rearrangement joins TRBV6-4 to TRBJ1-2; D is undetermined. The sequence derives from an adult who received the AZD1222 COVID-19 vaccine. Sequenced material: peripheral blood, taken 28 days after the second AZD1222 dose. CDR3 in amino acids: CASSDPPRTVNYGYTF. The CDR3, as DNA: TGTGCCAGCAGTGACCCTCCACGGACGGTGAACTATGGCTACACCTTC.